The 9 T cell receptor beta chains in this list originate from one sample, sequenced in a study of T-cell memory formation after mild COVID-19. Via MiXCR, TCRdb re-called the 5' RACE reads, giving one row per CDR3 protein. This table holds more than 450,000 distinct CDR3 sequences, over 15% found once. What was sequenced was PBMCs or a T cell subset sorted from them (not recorded which). These receptor sequences come from an adult woman who had mild COVID-19 (a few samples of this study predate the infection). Cell type and time point are not known.

This clonotype has just a few counts. The chain has TRBV6-5 and TRBJ2-1; 8 nucleotides line up with TRBD2. The germline V gene has CDR1 MNHEY and CDR2 SVGAGI. Trimming took 8 bases from V and 4 from J; bases not matched to a gene: 10. This CDR3 is 15 amino acids long. The CDR3 DNA reads TGTGCCAGCGGACTAGCAGCAGTCCGATACAATGAGCAGTTCTTC. Protein: CASGLAAVRYNEQFF.

The V and J genes are TRBV5-1 and TRBJ2-5; D is ambiguous. Looked up from germline, CDR1 is SGHRS and CDR2 is YFSETQ. This CDR3 is 17 amino acids long. V lost 0 bases and J 7 bases, leaving 22 bases between the germline ends. CDR3: CASSLAKSRTQEGTQYF. The CDR3 DNA sequence: TGCGCCAGCAGCTTGGCCAAGTCCCGGACCCAAGAAGGGACCCAGTACTTC.

The sample holds a few counts of this clonotype. The chain combines TRBV20-1 with TRBJ2-5; D gene ambiguous. The CDR3 has 16 amino acids. Germline V lookup: CDR1 DFQATT, CDR2 SNEGSKA (reference sequence). V gave up 3 bases and J gave up 1 base, with 18 bases separating them. The CDR3 DNA sequence: TGCAGTGCTAGTGGTGACACAACCACGACCCAAGAGACCCAGTACTTC. This codes for CSASGDTTTTQETQYF.

This clonotype was seen only a few times. The CDR3 loop reads CASSFSGTGGMNTEAFF. DNA of the CDR3: TGTGCCAGCAGCTTTTCCGGGACAGGGGGCATGAACACTGAAGCTTTCTTT. V usage is TRBV7-2 and J usage is TRBJ1-1; 12 bases line up with TRBD1. V shed 3 bases and J 0 bases; nucleotides not matched to a gene: 5. Germline V gene lookup returns CDR1 SGHTA and CDR2 FQGNSA. The CDR3 runs 17 residues.

The chain recombines TRBV6-5 with TRBJ1-1; tentatively, D is TRBD1 (5 bases). Germline CDR1 is MNHEY and CDR2 is SVGAGI. Trimming cost V 5 bases and J 0 bases, with 7 bases left between them. This CDR3 has 13 residues. DNA for the CDR3: TGTGCCAGCAGTACGACAGTGAACACTGAAGCTTTCTTT. Translating it yields CASSTTVNTEAFF.

Only a few counts were recorded for this clonotype. The genes are TRBV7-3 and TRBJ2-2, with D perhaps TRBD1 (6 bases). Between the trimmed V and J ends, which lost 1 base and 2 bases, there was a span of 11 bases. Looked up from germline, CDR1 is SGHTA and CDR2 is FQGTGA. The CDR3 consists of 16 residues. CDR3 nucleotides: TGTGCCAGCAGCTTAAAATCCGGGACAAACACCGGGGAGCTGTTTTTT. Amino acids: CASSLKSGTNTGELFF.

This clonotype has just a few counts. This chain connects TRBV5-5 to TRBJ2-7; unclear D gene. CDR1 SGHKS and CDR2 YYEKEE come from the germline V gene (reference sequence). The CDR3 runs to 15 residues. Trimming left V 0 bases short and J 3 bases short, with 13 bases between. CDR3 region: CASSLAGLGFYEQYF. CDR3 bases: TGTGCCAGCAGCTTGGCAGGTTTGGGTTTCTACGAGCAGTACTTC.

This clonotype was observed a handful of times. The J gene is TRBJ2-1, the V gene TRBV5-1; TRBD2 matches 10 bases. Trimming at V came to 4 bases and at J to 8 bases, leaving 6 bases not matched to a gene. The CDR3 extends over 14 amino acids. The germline V gene has CDR1 SGHRS and CDR2 YFSETQ. The CDR3 DNA is TGCGCCAGCAGCCTGGAGCGGGAGGGGTATGAGCAGTTCTTC. Protein product: CASSLEREGYEQFF.

This rearrangement joins TRBV7-2 to TRBJ2-6; 10 bases are a match to TRBD1. V lost 6 bases and J lost 2; bases outside the gene matches: 7. Germline values: CDR1 SGHTA, CDR2 FQGNSA. The CDR3 covers 17 residues. The CDR3, as DNA: TGTGCCAGCAGTCGGTGGACAGGGGGAGCTGGGGCCAACGTCCTGACTTTC. This sequence encodes CASSRWTGGAGANVLTF.